This is a list of T cell receptor beta chains from one sample in a study of T cells in Graves' hyperthyroidism and ophthalmopathy. TCRdb processed the multiplex PCR reads anew with MiXCR; each CDR3 protein has one entry. The profile shows roughly 380,000 distinct CDR3 sequences, over 15% of them singletons. Sequencing used blood. The receptor set was obtained from a woman under 30 with Graves' hyperthyroidism. Each CDR3 is given without its conserved first and last residue. A D gene is named only where the DNA matches it firmly.

>TRBV11-1|.
ASSLTRENYGYT
>TRBV27|TRBD1
ASSPLDRVYEQY
>TRBV20-1|.
SALDLRDSNQPQH
>TRBV30|.
AWSVRLGNQPQH
>TRBV9|.
ANEGNTEAF
>TRBV11-2|.
ASSSSQGAEAF
>TRBV29-1|TRBD1
SVGIRDRANTEAF
>TRBV9|TRBD1
ASSPRTGGSRNTIY
>TRBV5-1|.
ASSLQGGGNQPQH
>TRBV29-1|.
SPVWGTEAF
>TRBV12-3/TRBV12-4|TRBD1
ASSLDRVTYGYT
>TRBV6-2/TRBV6-3|TRBD1
ATTPTGSGTEAF
>TRBV6-4|TRBD2
ASSFSGGTGEQY
>TRBV18|.
ASSLQTAFSGNTIY
>TRBV6-2/TRBV6-3|TRBD1
ASASGQGSREQY
>TRBV15|.
ATSTPGLGTIY
>TRBV2|TRBD1
ASSKDRVGEKLF
>TRBV9|.
ASSVGGPLSYEQY
>TRBV6-1|TRBD1
ASRLGQGLAYEQY
>TRBV5-1|TRBD1
ASSLAGQGRNTEAF
>TRBV7-8|TRBD2
ASSLAGLTSGGYEQY
>TRBV15|.
ATSRPIDNSPLH
>TRBV11-3|.
ASSSSRGGEQF